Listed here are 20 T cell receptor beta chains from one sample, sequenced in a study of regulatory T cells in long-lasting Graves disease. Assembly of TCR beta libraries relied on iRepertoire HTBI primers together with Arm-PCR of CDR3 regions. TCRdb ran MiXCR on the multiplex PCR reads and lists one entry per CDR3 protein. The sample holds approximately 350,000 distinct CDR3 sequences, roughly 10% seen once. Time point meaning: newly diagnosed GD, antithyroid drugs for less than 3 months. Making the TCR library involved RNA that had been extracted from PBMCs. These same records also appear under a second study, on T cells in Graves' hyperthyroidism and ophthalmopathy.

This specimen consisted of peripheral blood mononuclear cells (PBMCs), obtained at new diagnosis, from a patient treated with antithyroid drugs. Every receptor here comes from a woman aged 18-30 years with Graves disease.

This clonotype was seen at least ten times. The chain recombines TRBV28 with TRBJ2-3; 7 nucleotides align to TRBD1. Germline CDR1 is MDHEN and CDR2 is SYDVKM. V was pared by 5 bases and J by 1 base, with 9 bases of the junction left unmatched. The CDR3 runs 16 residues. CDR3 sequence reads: CASSGQERPGTDTQYF. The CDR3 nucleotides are TGTGCCAGCAGTGGACAGGAGCGACCGGGCACAGATACGCAGTATTTT.

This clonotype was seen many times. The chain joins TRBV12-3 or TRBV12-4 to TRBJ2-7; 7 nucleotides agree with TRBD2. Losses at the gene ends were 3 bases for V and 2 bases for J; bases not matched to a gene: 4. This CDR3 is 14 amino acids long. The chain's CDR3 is CASSFGRETYEQYF. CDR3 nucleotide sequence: TGTGCCAGCAGTTTTGGGAGGGAAACCTACGAGCAGTACTTC.

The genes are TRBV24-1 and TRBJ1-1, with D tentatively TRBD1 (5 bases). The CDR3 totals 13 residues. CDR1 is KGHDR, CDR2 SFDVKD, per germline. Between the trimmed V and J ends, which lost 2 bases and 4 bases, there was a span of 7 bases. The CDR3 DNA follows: TGTGCCACCAGTGATTGGGGGGGCACTGAAGCTTTCTTT. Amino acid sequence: CATSDWGGTEAFF.

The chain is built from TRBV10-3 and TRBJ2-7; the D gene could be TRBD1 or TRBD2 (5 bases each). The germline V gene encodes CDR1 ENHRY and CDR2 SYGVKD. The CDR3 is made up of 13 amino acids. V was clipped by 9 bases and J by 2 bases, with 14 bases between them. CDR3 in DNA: TGTGCCATACAGGCGGGCGGAGCCTACGAGCAGTACGTC. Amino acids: CAIQAGGAYEQYV.

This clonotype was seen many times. CDR3 loop: CSAEGQVSYNEQFF. The CDR3 coding sequence is TGCAGTGCTGAGGGACAGGTCTCCTACAATGAGCAGTTCTTC. The chain links TRBV20-1 to TRBJ2-1; 8 bases agree with TRBD1. The CDR3 covers 14 residues. Germline V gene sequence: CDR1 DFQATT, CDR2 SNEGSKA (reference sequence). Unmatched junction bases numbered 3, after V lost 5 bases and J lost 0 bases.

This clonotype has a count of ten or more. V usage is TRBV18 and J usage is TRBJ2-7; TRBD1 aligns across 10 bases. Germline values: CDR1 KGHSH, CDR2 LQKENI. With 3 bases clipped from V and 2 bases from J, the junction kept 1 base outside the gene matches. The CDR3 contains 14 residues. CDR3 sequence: CASSPGQGAYEQYF. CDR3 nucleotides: TGTGCCAGCTCACCCGGACAGGGGGCCTACGAGCAGTACTTC.

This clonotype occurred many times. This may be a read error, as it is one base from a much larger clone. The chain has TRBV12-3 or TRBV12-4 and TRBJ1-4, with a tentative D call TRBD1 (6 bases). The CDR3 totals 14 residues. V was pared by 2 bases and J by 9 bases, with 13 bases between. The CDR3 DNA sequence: TGTGCCAGCAGTTTACAACAGGGACATAAAAAACTGTTTTTT. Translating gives CASSLQQGHKKLFF.

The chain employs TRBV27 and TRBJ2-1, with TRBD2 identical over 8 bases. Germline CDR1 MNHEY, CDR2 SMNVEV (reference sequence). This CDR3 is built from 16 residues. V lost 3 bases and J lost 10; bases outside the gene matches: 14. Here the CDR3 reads CASSLAGTRPWWEQFF. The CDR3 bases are TGTGCCAGCAGTTTGGCCGGGACTAGACCTTGGTGGGAGCAGTTCTTC.

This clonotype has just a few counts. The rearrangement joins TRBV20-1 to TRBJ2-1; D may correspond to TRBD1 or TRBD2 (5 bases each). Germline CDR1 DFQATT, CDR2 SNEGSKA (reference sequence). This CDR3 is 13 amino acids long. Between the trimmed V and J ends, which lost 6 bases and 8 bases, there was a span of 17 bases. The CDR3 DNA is TGCAGTGCGCCCGGGACCCTAGCCCATGAGCAGTTCTTC. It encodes CSAPGTLAHEQFF.

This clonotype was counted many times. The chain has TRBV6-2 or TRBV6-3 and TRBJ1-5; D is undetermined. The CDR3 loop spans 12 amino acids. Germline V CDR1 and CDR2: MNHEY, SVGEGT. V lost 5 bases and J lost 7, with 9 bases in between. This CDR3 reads CASSPMDQPQHF. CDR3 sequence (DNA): TGTGCCAGCAGTCCGATGGACCAGCCCCAGCATTTT.

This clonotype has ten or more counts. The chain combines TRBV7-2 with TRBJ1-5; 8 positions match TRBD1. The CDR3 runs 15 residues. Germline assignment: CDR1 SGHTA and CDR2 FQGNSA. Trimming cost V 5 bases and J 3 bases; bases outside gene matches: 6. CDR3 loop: CASSARQGLNQPQHF. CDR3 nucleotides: TGTGCCAGCAGCGCCCGACAGGGGCTCAATCAGCCCCAGCATTTT.

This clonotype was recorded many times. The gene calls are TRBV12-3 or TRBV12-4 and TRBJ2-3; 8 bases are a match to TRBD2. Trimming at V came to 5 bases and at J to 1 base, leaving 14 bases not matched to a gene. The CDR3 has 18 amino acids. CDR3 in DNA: TGTGCCAGCAGTGCCCTCTACGGTTTGCGGGGGGGCACAGATACGCAGTATTTT. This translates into CASSALYGLRGGTDTQYF.

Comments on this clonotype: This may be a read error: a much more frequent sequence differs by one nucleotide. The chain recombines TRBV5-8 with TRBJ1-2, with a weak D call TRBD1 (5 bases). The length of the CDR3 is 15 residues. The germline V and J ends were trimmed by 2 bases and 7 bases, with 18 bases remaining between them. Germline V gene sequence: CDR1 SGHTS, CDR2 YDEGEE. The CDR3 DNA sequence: TGTGCCAGCAGCTTTGGCGTGGGGCGCTTCTGTGGCTACACCTTC. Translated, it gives CASSFGVGRFCGYTF. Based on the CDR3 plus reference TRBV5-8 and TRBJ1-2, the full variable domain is EAGVTQSPTHLIKTRGQQATLRCSPISGHTSVYWYQQALGLGLQFLLWYDEGEERNRGNFPPRFSGRQFPNYSSELNVNALELEDSALYLCASSFGVGRFCGYTFGSGTRLTVV.

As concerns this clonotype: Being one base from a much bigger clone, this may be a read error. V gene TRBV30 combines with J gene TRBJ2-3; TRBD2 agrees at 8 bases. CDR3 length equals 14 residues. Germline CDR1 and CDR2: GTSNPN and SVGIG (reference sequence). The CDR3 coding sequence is TGTCCCTGGACCCTGCGGGGGGCAGGCCATACACGATATTTT. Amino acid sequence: CPWTLRGAGHTRYF.

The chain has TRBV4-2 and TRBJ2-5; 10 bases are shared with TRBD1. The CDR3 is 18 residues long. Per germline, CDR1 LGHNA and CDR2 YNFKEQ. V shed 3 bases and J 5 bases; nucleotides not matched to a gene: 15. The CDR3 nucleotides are TGTGCCAGCAGCCACCTCCCTTCGGGACAGGGGCAAAAGGAGACCCAGTACTTC. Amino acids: CASSHLPSGQGQKETQYF.

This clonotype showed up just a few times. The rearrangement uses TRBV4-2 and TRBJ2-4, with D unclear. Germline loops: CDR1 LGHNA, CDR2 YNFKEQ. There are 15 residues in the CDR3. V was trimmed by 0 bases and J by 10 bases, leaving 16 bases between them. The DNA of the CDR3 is TGTGCCAGCAGCCAAGATAGACCAAAGAAGAGAATTCAGTACTTC. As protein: CASSQDRPKKRIQYF.

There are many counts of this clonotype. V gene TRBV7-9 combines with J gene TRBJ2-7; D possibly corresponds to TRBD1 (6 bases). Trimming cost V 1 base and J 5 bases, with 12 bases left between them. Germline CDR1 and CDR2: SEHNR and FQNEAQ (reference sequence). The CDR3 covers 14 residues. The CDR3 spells CASSLDRVQDEQYF. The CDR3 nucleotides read TGTGCCAGCAGCTTAGACAGGGTACAGGACGAGCAGTACTTC.

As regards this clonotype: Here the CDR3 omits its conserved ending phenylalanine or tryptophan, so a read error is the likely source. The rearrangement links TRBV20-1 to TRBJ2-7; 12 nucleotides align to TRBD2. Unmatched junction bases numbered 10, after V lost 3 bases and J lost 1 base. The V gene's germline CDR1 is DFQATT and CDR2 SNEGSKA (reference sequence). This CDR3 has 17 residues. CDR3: CSASHALAGGHSYEQYL. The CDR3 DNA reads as TGCAGTGCTAGCCACGCACTAGCGGGAGGCCATTCCTACGAGCAGTACCTC.

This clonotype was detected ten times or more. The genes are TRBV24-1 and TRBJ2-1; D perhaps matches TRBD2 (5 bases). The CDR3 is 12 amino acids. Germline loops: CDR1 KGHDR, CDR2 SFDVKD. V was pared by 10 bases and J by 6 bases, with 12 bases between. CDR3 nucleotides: TGTGCCACAGGAGAGGGCGGCAATGAGCAGTTCTTC. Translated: CATGEGGNEQFF.

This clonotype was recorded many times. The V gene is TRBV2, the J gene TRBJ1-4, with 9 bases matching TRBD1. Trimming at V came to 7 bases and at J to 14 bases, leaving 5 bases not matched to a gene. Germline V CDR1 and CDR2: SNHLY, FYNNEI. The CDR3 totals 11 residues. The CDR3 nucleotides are TGTGCCAGCACCGAGGGACAGGGCCTGTTTTTT. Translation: CASTEGQGLFF.